Each of the 19 T cell receptor beta chains below was sequenced from the same sample in a study of blood T cells in healthy people across ages. A second about 7 to 11 cycle PCR used barcoded and J-beta primers. TCRdb re-analysed the 5' RACE reads in MiXCR, keeping a single row per CDR3 protein. The sample shows approximately 810,000 distinct CDR3 sequences, around 26% of them seen only once. Sequenced material: blood. The receptors were gathered from a woman over 75 in good health.

There are a few counts of this clonotype. The chain links TRBV10-3 to TRBJ1-5; 9 nucleotides agree with TRBD1. The V gene end was trimmed by 0 bases and the J gene end by 7 bases; junction bases not matched to a gene: 16. Germline assignment: CDR1 ENHRY and CDR2 SYGVKD. The CDR3 is 19 residues long. CDR3 sequence reads: CAISESTGTGKFDAQPQHF. CDR3 DNA: TGTGCCATCAGTGAGTCAACCGGGACAGGGAAGTTCGATGCACAGCCCCAGCATTTT.

This clonotype was seen many times. CDR3 loop: CASSTGTGETQYF. The CDR3 bases are TGTGCCAGCAGCACCGGGACAGGAGAGACCCAGTACTTC. V and J are TRBV7-9 and TRBJ2-5, with 8 bases that match TRBD1. J gave up 4 bases and V 5 bases, and 3 bases lay outside the gene matches. CDR1 is SEHNR, CDR2 FQNEAQ, per germline (reference sequence). The CDR3 is made up of 13 amino acids.

Only a few counts were recorded for this clonotype. The DNA for the CDR3 is TGTGCCAGCAGCCAACGGGTGACAGGGAGTCCCACCACCGGGGAGCTGTTTTTT. It is translated as CASSQRVTGSPTTGELFF. The chain combines TRBV5-8 with TRBJ2-2, with 7 bases lining up with TRBD1. Germline CDR1 and CDR2: SGHTS and YDEGEE. CDR3 length: 18 residues. With V trimmed by 4 bases and J by 4 bases, 16 bases remained unmatched.

V gene TRBV11-3 combines with J gene TRBJ2-3; 10 nucleotides agree with TRBD2. Per germline, CDR1 SGHNT and CDR2 YENEEA. CDR3 length: 16 amino acids. The V and J ends lost 5 bases and 4 bases, in that order; junction bases with no gene match: 9. The CDR3 loop reads CASSPFSGTSADTQYF. The CDR3 nucleotides read TGTGCCAGCAGCCCATTCTCCGGGACTAGCGCAGATACGCAGTATTTT.

This clonotype was detected a few times. Since a much larger clone is just one base distant, this may be a read error. CDR3 nucleotide sequence: TGTGCCAGCAGTTTACGGACAGGGCGGCAGTACTTC. Residues: CASSLRTGRQYF. The rearrangement uses TRBV27 and TRBJ2-5; 8 nucleotides align to TRBD1. Germline-derived CDR1 and CDR2 are MNHEY and SMNVEV (reference sequence). V trimming: 2 bases; J trimming: 11 bases; junction bases outside the gene matches: 4. The CDR3 length is 12 residues.

This clonotype has just a few counts. A much larger clone differs by one base, so this may be a read error. The genes are TRBV6-2 or TRBV6-3 and TRBJ2-1, with TRBD2 matching 8 bases. Germline V gives CDR1 MNHEY, CDR2 SVGEGT. The CDR3 loop spans 19 amino acids. The V and J ends lost 0 bases and 13 bases, in that order; junction bases with no gene match: 23. CDR3 amino acids: CASSYSGTSRPSKQETQFF. For the CDR3, the DNA is TGTGCCAGCAGTTACTCCGGGACTAGTAGGCCCTCGAAACAAGAGACCCAGTTCTTC.

V is TRBV14 and J is TRBJ1-5; 7 bases are shared with TRBD1. V trimming: 5 bases; J trimming: 7 bases; junction bases outside the gene matches: 8. The germline V gene has CDR1 SGHDN and CDR2 FVKESK. The CDR3 is 14 residues long. The CDR3 sequence: CASSAQGSDQPQHF. The CDR3 DNA reads TGTGCCAGCAGCGCACAGGGGAGTGACCAGCCCCAGCATTTT.

This clonotype was detected ten times or more. The J gene is TRBJ1-2, the V gene TRBV29-1; D might be TRBD1 (5 bases). The CDR3 loop spans 14 amino acids. Trimming pared 5 bases from V and 4 bases from J, leaving 17 bases between. CDR1 and CDR2 from the germline V gene are SQVTM and ANQGSEA. As DNA, the CDR3 is TGCAGCGTTCGGCTACAGGCGAGTTTCTATGGCTACACCTTC. Amino acid sequence: CSVRLQASFYGYTF.

The rearrangement joins TRBV7-2 to TRBJ2-3, with 9 bases matching TRBD1. Germline V CDR1 and CDR2: SGHTA, FQGNSA. Unmatched junction bases numbered 9, after V lost 10 bases and J lost 4 bases. There are 14 residues in the CDR3. CDR3 sequence reads: CANHRTGESDTQYF. The CDR3 DNA follows: TGTGCCAACCACAGGACAGGGGAGTCAGATACGCAGTATTTT.

This clonotype was found a few times. The chain carries TRBV28 and TRBJ1-5, with 8 bases aligning to TRBD1. V was clipped by 4 bases and J by 1 base; unmatched bases: 6. Germline CDR1 and CDR2: MDHEN and SYDVKM. The CDR3 is 16 residues long. This chain's CDR3 is CASSSLHRGSNQPQHF. CDR3 nucleotides: TGTGCCAGCAGTTCACTCCACAGGGGGAGCAATCAGCCCCAGCATTTT.

This sequence joins TRBV6-1 and TRBJ1-5, with a tentative D call TRBD1 (6 bases). CDR1 and CDR2 from the germline V gene are MNHNS and SASEGT. The CDR3 has 16 amino acids. V was trimmed by 0 bases and J by 7 bases, leaving 16 bases between them. As DNA, the CDR3 is TGTGCCAGCAGTGAAGCGCTTCGAGGGGGGCGGCAGCCCCAGCATTTT. It codes for CASSEALRGGRQPQHF.

As to this clonotype: A clone one base away is much larger, so this may be a read error. V is TRBV6-4 and J is TRBJ2-7; 11 bases align to TRBD2. J lost 0 bases, V lost 4 bases, and 17 bases had no gene match. The CDR3 consists of 20 residues. CDR1 is MRHNA, CDR2 SNTAGT, per germline. In DNA form, the CDR3 reads TGTGCCAGCAGTGGCTCGATAATACTAGCGGGGGCTCGGGGCTCCTACGAGCAGTACTTC. Protein product: CASSGSIILAGARGSYEQYF.

A few counts support this clonotype. This may come from a read error, since a much larger clone is one base off. The rearrangement joins TRBV5-6 to TRBJ2-5; 7 bases line up with TRBD1. The V segment lost 1 base and the J segment 11 bases; nucleotides outside the gene matches: 8. Germline CDR1 and CDR2: SGHDT and YYEEEE. The CDR3 contains 13 residues. The chain's CDR3 is CASSLLGTDEQYF. In nucleotides, the CDR3 is TGTGCCAGCAGCTTGCTTGGGACAGATGAGCAGTACTTC.

This clonotype was seen repeatedly, ten times or more. This chain joins TRBV7-2 and TRBJ2-4; 12 bases align to TRBD2. The germline gives CDR1 SGHTA, CDR2 FQGNSA. The J segment lost 9 bases and the V segment lost 4 bases, leaving 7 bases of the junction unmatched. CDR3 length: 15 amino acids. The CDR3 sequence is CASSSTSGGRSIQYF. The CDR3 DNA reads as TGTGCCAGCAGCTCAACTAGCGGGGGGAGGTCCATTCAGTACTTC.

The chain joins TRBV12-3 or TRBV12-4 to TRBJ1-2; 10 bases line up with TRBD1. CDR3 length: 14 residues. V lost 5 bases and J lost 4; bases outside the gene matches: 4. In DNA form, the CDR3 reads TGTGCCAGCAGTCGGGACAGGGGCTTCTATGGCTACACCTTC. It translates to CASSRDRGFYGYTF.

This clonotype has ten or more counts. The chain carries TRBV6-6 and TRBJ1-1, with a possible D match to TRBD1 (5 bases). CDR1 is MNHNY and CDR2 is SVGAGI in the germline V gene (reference sequence). V lost 5 bases and J 6 bases, leaving 16 bases between the germline ends. There are 14 residues in the CDR3. The CDR3 region is CASSITQLGAEAFF. CDR3 in DNA: TGTGCCAGCAGTATAACTCAGCTGGGGGCTGAAGCTTTCTTT.

This clonotype was recorded at least ten times. The V call is TRBV10-3, the J call TRBJ2-5; 11 bases match TRBD2. V was clipped by 10 bases and J by 4 bases; unmatched bases: 14. This CDR3 is 16 amino acids long. Germline V CDR1 and CDR2: ENHRY, SYGVKD. The CDR3 spells CASSTPDTSGGETQYF. In nucleotides, the CDR3 is TGTGCCAGCTCAACACCGGATACTAGCGGGGGAGAGACCCAGTACTTC.

V and J are TRBV7-2 and TRBJ2-1, with 9 nucleotides matching TRBD2. The germline V gene encodes CDR1 SGHTA and CDR2 FQGNSA. This CDR3 has 17 residues. The J segment lost 8 bases and the V segment lost 0 bases, leaving 11 bases of the junction unmatched. Here the CDR3 reads CASSLARSGGNRYEQFF. In DNA, the CDR3 is TGTGCCAGCAGCTTAGCGAGGAGCGGGGGGAATCGCTATGAGCAGTTCTTC. Full variable domain (remainder filled in from reference TRBV7-2 and TRBJ2-1): GAGVSQSPSNKVTEKGKDVELRCDPISGHTALYWYRQSLGQGLEFLIYFQGNSAPDKSGLPSDRFSAERTGGSVSTLTIQRTQQEDSAVYLCASSLARSGGNRYEQFFGPGTRLTVL.

The sample holds many counts of this clonotype. The V call is TRBV20-1, the J call TRBJ2-1; 10 nucleotides agree with TRBD2. The ends lost 6 bases at V and 1 base at J; junction bases unmatched: 6. The CDR3 is 15 residues long. The germline V gene has CDR1 DFQATT and CDR2 SNEGSKA (reference sequence). The CDR3 reads CSAISGGISYNEQFF. The CDR3 DNA follows: TGCAGTGCCATTAGCGGGGGGATTTCCTACAATGAGCAGTTCTTC.